This T cell receptor beta chain was found in a study of T-cell memory formation after mild COVID-19. TCRdb re-derived calls from the 5' RACE reads in MiXCR, one entry per CDR3 protein. The sample includes 450,000 to 650,000 distinct CDR3 sequences, roughly 18% of them seen just once. The CDR3 length is 15 residues. Germline V CDR1 and CDR2: DFQATT, SNEGSKA (reference sequence). V lost 3 bases, J lost 1 base, and 7 bases stayed unmatched. This rearrangement joins TRBV20-1 to TRBJ1-1, with 8 bases matching TRBD1. This sequence was found in an adult woman who had mild COVID-19 (a few samples of this study predate the infection). Cell type and time point are not known. The sample was PBMCs or a T cell subset sorted from them (not recorded which). Here the CDR3 DNA reads TGCAGTGCTAGGGAGGTTGGACAGGGGAACACTGAAGCTTTCTTT. Translating gives CSAREVGQGNTEAFF.